The T cell receptor (beta chain) described here comes from a study of CD8 T cells in ankylosing spondylitis. General study points: The study identified a TCR beta motif of seven or eight highly homologous variants that appeared characteristic of ankylosing spondylitis blood. Earlier reports found some motif variants in synovial fluid and blood in reactive arthritis. Reported data indicate significant enrichment of disease-linked clones within matched ankylosing spondylitis synovial fluid.

The TCR beta libraries were generated through quantitative 5'-RACE incorporating molecular barcodes. One entry per CDR3 protein, called by TCRdb with MiXCR from the 5' RACE reads. This table has 400,000 to 450,000 distinct CDR3 sequences, roughly 18% appearing once. Of note for this clonotype: Its matching antigen is unknown.

This TCR derives from a male donor with ankylosing spondylitis. Sequencing input: blood, either unsorted or a sorted T cell fraction (not recorded which).

The CDR3 DNA is TGTGCCAGCAGCTTTGTAGGGGCGGATAATTCACCCCTCCACTTT. This sequence encodes CASSFVGADNSPLHF. The chain carries TRBV11-2 and TRBJ1-6; perhaps TRBD1 as D (5 bases). This CDR3 is 15 amino acids long. CDR1 is SGHAT and CDR2 is FQNNGV in the germline V gene. V was trimmed by 3 bases and J by 5 bases, leaving 11 bases between them.